This TCR beta chain was observed in a study of blood T cell repertoires in COVID-19. In the study overall: The United States, Italy and Spain supplied acute and convalescent COVID-19 samples. The analysed material was cDNA or gDNA that came from T cells, B-cell-depleted T cells, or PBMCs.

V shed 0 bases, J shed 6 bases, and the junction held 3 bases outside the gene matches. In germline, CDR1 is SGHVS, CDR2 FNYEAQ. This CDR3 spans 16 amino acids. Authors' data handling: Nucleated cell number was recorded as an estimate derived from reference gene primer amplification. TCRdb keeps only in-frame clones here, not all; method: immunoSEQ multiplex PCR. V, J and clone size reflect that table, while D and trimming were determined from the DNA. Of about 200,000 clones listed, 75% to 90% are singletons. Input material: peripheral blood. The receptor comes from a human donor with active or convalescent COVID-19. The donor label of this sample is uncertain. This chain connects TRBV7-6 to TRBJ2-2; 11 nucleotides align to TRBD2. In DNA, the CDR3 is TGTGCCAGCAGCTTAGCGCTAGCGGGGGGCGCCGGGGAGCTGTTTTTT. This codes for CASSLALAGGAGELFF.